This record looks at one TCR beta chain sequence and its context. This specimen comes from a study of early T cells in non-severe SARS-CoV-2 infection. The V gene end was trimmed by 5 bases and the J gene end by 1 base; junction bases not matched to a gene: 9. CDR3 length: 18 amino acids. Germline V gene data show CDR1 as MDHEN and CDR2 as SYDVKM. MiXCR, applied by TCRdb to the 5' RACE reads, yields one record per CDR3 protein. The sample has around 33,000 distinct CDR3 sequences, about 6.5% seen once. The specimen was whole blood. V and J are TRBV28 and TRBJ2-1; 12 nucleotides align to TRBD2. The origin of this receptor is an adult who was a healthcare worker with PCR-confirmed SARS-CoV-2 infection or an uninfected control (not recorded which). The CDR3, as DNA: TGTGCCAGCAGTCCCCAAACTAGCGGGGGGCCTTCCTACAATGAGCAGTTCTTC. This gives the protein CASSPQTSGGPSYNEQFF.